This TCR beta chain appears in the sequencing data of a study of control samples from healthy donors and cancer patients. Germline lookup yields CDR1 WNHNN and CDR2 SYGVQD (reference sequence). Trimming left V 2 bases short and J 6 bases short, with 6 bases between. This CDR3 has 12 amino acids. The table came from immunoSEQ multiplex PCR; TCRdb's copy has only in-frame clones and leaves some out. The profile shows around 180,000 clones, around 88% of them singletons. This rearrangement joins TRBV10-1 to TRBJ2-3, with D uncertain. The sequencing sample was made of blood. This clonotype was obtained from a woman aged 30 to 39 in good health. CDR3 nucleotide sequence: TGCGCCAGCAGTGAGGGCCCTGATACGCAGTATTTT. Translating gives CASSEGPDTQYF.